This T cell receptor (beta chain) was obtained from a study of blood T cells in healthy people across ages. On the study more broadly: Template switching retrieved approximately one barcoded beta molecule for each two T cells.

This clonotype was observed a few times. Its target is not known. Germline V CDR1 and CDR2: SGHTA, FQGNSA. With 0 bases removed from V and 3 bases from J, the gap between germline ends came to 8 bases. The CDR3 totals 15 residues. Study-wide points: Strong correlation existed between TCR beta diversity and naive T cell percentage. PBMCs that were unsorted prevented a conclusive naive versus antigen-experienced comparison. There were more naive CD4+ cells and higher diversity in long-lived donors than in aged donors.

Next came a second PCR, run for about 6 to 11 cycles, which used a sample-barcoded 5' primer along with a J-beta primer mix. TCRdb reprocessed the 5' RACE reads with MiXCR, giving one entry per CDR3 protein. The sample contains around 900,000 distinct CDR3 sequences, under 35% of which appear only once. This TCR was recovered from a woman aged 80 or over in good health. V is TRBV7-2 and J is TRBJ2-2; D gene uncertain. The source material was blood. The CDR3 DNA is TGTGCCAGCAGCTTAGCAGGGTTCGACACCGGGGAGCTGTTTTTT. It is translated as CASSLAGFDTGELFF. Looking up the rest from reference TRBV7-2 and TRBJ2-2 gives the full variable domain: GAGVSQSPSNKVTEKGKDVELRCDPISGHTALYWYRQSLGQGLEFLIYFQGNSAPDKSGLPSDRFSAERTGGSVSTLTIQRTQQEDSAVYLCASSLAGFDTGELFFGEGSRLTVL.